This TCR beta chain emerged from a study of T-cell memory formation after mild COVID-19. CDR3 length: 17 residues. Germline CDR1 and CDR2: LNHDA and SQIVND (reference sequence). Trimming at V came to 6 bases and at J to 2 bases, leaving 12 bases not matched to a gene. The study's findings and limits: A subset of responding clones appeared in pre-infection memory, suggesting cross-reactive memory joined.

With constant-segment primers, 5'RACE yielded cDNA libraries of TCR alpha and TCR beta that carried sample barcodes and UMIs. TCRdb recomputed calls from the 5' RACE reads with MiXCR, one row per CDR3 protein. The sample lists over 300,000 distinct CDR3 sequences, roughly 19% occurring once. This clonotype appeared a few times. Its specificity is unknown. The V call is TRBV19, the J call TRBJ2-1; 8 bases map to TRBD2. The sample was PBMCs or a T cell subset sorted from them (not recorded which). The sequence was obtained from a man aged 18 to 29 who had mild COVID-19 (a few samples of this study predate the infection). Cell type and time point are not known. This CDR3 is CASSRAGAPGPYNEQFF. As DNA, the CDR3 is TGTGCCAGTAGCCGAGCGGGGGCCCCGGGACCCTACAATGAGCAGTTCTTC.